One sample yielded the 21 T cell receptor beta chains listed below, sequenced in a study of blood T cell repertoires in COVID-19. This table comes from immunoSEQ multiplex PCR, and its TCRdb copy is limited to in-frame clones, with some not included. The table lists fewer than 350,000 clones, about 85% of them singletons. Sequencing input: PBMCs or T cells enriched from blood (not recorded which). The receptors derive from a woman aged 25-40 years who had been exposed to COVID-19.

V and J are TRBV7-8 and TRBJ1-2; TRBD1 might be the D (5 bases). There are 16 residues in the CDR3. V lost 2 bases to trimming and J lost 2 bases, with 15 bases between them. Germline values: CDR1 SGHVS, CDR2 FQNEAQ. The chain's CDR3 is CASSLKWRGENYGYTF. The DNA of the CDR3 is TGTGCCAGCAGCTTAAAATGGAGGGGCGAGAACTATGGCTACACCTTC.

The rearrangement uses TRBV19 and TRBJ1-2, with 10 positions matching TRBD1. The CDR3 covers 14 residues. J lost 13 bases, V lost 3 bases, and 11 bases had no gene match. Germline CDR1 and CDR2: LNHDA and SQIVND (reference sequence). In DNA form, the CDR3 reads TGTGCCAGTAGTATGGGCCGGGACAGGGGAGGAGGCACCTTC. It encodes CASSMGRDRGGGTF. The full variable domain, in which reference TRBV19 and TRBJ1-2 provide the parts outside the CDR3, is DGGITQSPKYLFRKEGQNVTLSCEQNLNHDAMYWYRQDPGQGLRLIYYSQIVNDFQKGDIAEGYSVSREKKESFPLTVTSAQKNPTAFYLCASSMGRDRGGGTFGSGTRLTVV.

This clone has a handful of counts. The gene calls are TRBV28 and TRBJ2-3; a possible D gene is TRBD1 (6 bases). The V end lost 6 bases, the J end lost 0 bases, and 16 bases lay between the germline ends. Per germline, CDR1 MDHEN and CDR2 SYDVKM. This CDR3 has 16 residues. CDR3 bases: TGTGCCAGCAGGTTACAGGGATCCCTTAGCACAGATACGCAGTATTTT. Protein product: CASRLQGSLSTDTQYF.

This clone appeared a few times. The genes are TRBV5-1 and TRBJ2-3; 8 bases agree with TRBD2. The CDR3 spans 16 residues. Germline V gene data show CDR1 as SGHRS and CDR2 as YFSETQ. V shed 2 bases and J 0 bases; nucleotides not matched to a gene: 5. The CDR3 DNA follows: TGCGCCAGCAGCTTAGGACTAGCTCTGAGCACAGATACGCAGTATTTT. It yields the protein CASSLGLALSTDTQYF.

Here the CDR3 DNA reads TGTGCCACCAGCAGAGCAGAAACCAACTCCTACGAGCAGTACTTC. Its translation is CATSRAETNSYEQYF. The chain is built from TRBV15 and TRBJ2-7; D is undetermined. The ends were cut back, 1 base at V and 0 bases at J, with 10 bases in the middle. This CDR3 comprises 15 residues. The germline V gene encodes CDR1 LNHNV and CDR2 YYDKDF (reference sequence).

CDR3 loop: CASSQGAGEVISNQPQHF. CDR3 bases: TGTGCCAGCAGCCAAGGTGCAGGGGAAGTTATTAGCAATCAGCCCCAGCATTTT. The chain employs TRBV3-1 (or the pseudogene TRBV3-2) and TRBJ1-5; D is perhaps TRBD1 (6 bases). There are 18 residues in the CDR3. Between the trimmed V and J ends, which lost 1 base and 0 bases, there was a span of 16 bases. Germline V gives CDR1 LGHDT, CDR2 YNNKEL (reference sequence).

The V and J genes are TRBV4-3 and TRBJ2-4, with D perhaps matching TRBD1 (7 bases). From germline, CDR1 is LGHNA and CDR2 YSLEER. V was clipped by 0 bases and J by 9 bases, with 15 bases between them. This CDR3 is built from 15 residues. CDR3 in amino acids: CASSQDVQGGGIQYF. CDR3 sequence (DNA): TGCGCCAGCAGCCAAGATGTGCAGGGGGGAGGCATTCAGTACTTC.

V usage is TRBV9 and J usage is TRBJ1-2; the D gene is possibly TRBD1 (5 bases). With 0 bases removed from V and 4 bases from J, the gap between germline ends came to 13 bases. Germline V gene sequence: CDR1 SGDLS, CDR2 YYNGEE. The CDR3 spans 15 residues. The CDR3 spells CASSVAGPLAYGYTF. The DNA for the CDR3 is TGTGCCAGCAGCGTAGCAGGGCCCTTGGCCTATGGCTACACCTTC.

In DNA, the CDR3 is TGTGCCAGCAGTTCCCAGGGGGCTGGGTATGGCTACACCTTC. It encodes CASSSQGAGYGYTF. The chain recombines TRBV2 with TRBJ1-2; 8 nucleotides match TRBD1. J gave up 5 bases and V 5 bases, and 7 bases lay outside the gene matches. This CDR3 comprises 14 residues. From germline, CDR1 is SNHLY and CDR2 FYNNEI.

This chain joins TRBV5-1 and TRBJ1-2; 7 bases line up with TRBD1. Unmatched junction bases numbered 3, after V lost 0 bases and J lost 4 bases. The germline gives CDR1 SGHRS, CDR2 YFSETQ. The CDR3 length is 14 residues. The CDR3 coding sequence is TGCGCCAGCAGCTTGGACAGGGGCACCTATGGCTACACCTTC. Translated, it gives CASSLDRGTYGYTF.

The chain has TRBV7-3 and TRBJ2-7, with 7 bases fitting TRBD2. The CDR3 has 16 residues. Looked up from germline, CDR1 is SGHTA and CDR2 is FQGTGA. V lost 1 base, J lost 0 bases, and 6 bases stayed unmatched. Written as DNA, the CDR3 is TGTGCCAGCAGCTTAATTCTAGCGGTGAGCTCCTACGAGCAGTACTTC. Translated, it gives CASSLILAVSSYEQYF.

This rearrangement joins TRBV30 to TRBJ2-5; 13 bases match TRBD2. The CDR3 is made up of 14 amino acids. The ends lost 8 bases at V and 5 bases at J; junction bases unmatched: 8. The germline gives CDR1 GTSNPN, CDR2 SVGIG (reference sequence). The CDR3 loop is CALRTSGSSETQYF. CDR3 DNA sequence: TGTGCCCTAAGGACTAGCGGGAGTAGCGAGACCCAGTACTTC. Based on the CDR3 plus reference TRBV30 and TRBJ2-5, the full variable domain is SQTIHQWPATLVQPVGSPLSLECTVEGTSNPNLYWYRQAAGRGLQLLFYSVGIGQISSEVPQNLSASRPQDRQFILSSKKLLLSDSGFYLCALRTSGSSETQYFGPGTRLLVL.

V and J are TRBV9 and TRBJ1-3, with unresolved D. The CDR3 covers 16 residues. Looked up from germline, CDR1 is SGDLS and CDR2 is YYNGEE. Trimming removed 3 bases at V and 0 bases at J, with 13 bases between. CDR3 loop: CASSAEGASSGNTIYF. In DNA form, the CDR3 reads TGTGCCAGCAGCGCCGAGGGAGCTAGCTCTGGAAACACCATATATTTT.

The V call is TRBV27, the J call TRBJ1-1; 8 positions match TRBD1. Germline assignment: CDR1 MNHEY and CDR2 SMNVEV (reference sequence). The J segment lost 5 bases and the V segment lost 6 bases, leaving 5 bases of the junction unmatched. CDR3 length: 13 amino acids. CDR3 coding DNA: TGTGCCAGCAGGGGGACAGGTAAGACTGAAGCTTTCTTT. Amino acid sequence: CASRGTGKTEAFF.

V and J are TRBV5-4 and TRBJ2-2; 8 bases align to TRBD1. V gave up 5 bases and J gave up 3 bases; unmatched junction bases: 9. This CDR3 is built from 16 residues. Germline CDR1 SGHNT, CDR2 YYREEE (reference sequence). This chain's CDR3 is CASRLKQGVYTGELFF. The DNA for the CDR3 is TGTGCCAGCAGGTTGAAACAGGGGGTGTACACCGGGGAGCTGTTTTTT.

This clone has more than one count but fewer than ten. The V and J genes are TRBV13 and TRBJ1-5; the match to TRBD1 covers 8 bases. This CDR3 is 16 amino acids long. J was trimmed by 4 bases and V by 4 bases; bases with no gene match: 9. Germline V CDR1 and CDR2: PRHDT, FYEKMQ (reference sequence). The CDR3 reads CASSYRGTGRNQPQHF. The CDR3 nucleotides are TGTGCCAGCAGCTACCGTGGGACAGGACGAAATCAGCCCCAGCATTTT.

CDR3 DNA: TGTGCCAGCAGCCCCGGACAGGGATCGGTCGATGAGCAGTTCTTC. This sequence encodes CASSPGQGSVDEQFF. The chain uses TRBV13 and TRBJ2-1; 8 bases line up with TRBD1. This CDR3 spans 15 amino acids. The V gene end was trimmed by 5 bases and the J gene end by 8 bases; junction bases not matched to a gene: 11. Germline CDR1 is PRHDT and CDR2 is FYEKMQ (reference sequence).

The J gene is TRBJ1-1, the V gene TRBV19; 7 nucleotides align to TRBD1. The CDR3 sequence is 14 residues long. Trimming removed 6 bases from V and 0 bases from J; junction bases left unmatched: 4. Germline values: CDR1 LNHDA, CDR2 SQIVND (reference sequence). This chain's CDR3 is CASSSQGVNTEAFF. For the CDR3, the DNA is TGTGCCAGTAGCTCCCAGGGGGTGAACACTGAAGCTTTCTTT.

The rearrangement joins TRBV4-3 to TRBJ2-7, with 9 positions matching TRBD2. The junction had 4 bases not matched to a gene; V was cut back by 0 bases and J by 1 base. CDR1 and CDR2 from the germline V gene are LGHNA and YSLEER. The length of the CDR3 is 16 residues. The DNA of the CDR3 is TGCGCCAGCAGCCAAGATAGACTAGCGGTTTCCTACGAGCAGTACTTC. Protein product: CASSQDRLAVSYEQYF.

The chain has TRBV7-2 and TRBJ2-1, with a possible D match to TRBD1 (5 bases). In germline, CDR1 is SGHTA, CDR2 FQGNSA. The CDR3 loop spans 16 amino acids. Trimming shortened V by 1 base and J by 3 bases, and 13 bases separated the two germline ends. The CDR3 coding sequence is TGTGCCAGCAGCTTAGGTTCAGGGAACAGCTACAATGAGCAGTTCTTC. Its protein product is CASSLGSGNSYNEQFF.

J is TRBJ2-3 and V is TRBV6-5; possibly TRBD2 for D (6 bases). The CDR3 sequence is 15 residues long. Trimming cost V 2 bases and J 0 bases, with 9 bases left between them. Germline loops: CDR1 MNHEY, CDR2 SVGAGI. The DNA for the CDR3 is TGTGCCAGCAGTTACGACGGGGGTAGCACAGATACGCAGTATTTT. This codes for CASSYDGGSTDTQYF.